The entry below describes one T cell receptor (beta chain). Its recognized antigen is unknown. No base-level quality is on record; no much larger clone is a single base apart. To identify antigen-specific CD4+ T cell clonotypes by their expansion, the ViraFEST assay first stimulated PBMC with viral peptide pools and then applied TCR sequencing. After less than 13 days of culture, CD4+ T cells were isolated with the EasySep CD4+ T cell isolation kit. Each participant got two doses of an mRNA SARS-CoV-2 vaccine, either BNT162b2 or mRNA-1273. Negative nucleocapsid antibody results before and after vaccination confirmed that the healthy vaccine recipients had no prior SARS-CoV-2 infection. About 2.1 million PBMC per well were cultured in IMDM with roughly 5% human AB serum, roughly 10 IU/ml IL-2 and gentamicin, plus 10 ug/ml peptides. Half of the culture medium was replaced with fresh IL-2-containing medium on days 3 and 7. Unless noted otherwise, every peptide stimulation condition was cultured in triplicate wells. Using Ficoll-Paque Plus gradient centrifugation, PBMC were separated from whole blood and then either used fresh or cryopreserved at -140C. The overlapping peptide pools covered the spike proteins of SARS-CoV-2 as well as those of the common cold coronaviruses HCoV-NL63, HCoV-OC43 and HCoV-229E. Genomic DNA was extracted from cultured CD4+ T cells with the QIAamp micro DNA kit.

This sample was taken from a study of vaccination effects on CD4 cells after COVID-19 (dated by TCRdb to the early 2020s). Study-wide context: Across the study, the median time from the second dose to post-vaccine sampling was 72 days (range 14 to 241). Cultures from other donors in the study were sequenced with the Oncomine TCR Beta short-read assay on an Illumina iSeq 100. Altogether, around 11 COVID-19 convalescent patients and several SARS-CoV-2-naive healthy vaccine recipients made up the full study. The study compared SARS-CoV-2 spike-specific CD4+ TCR repertoires before and after mRNA vaccination in COVID-19 convalescent patients and infection-naive vaccine recipients. Overall study outcomes, separate from this receptor: Among healthy vaccine recipients, nearly all vaccine-induced clones were SARS-CoV-2 mono-reactive, and just 1 of 255 was cross-reactive with common cold coronaviruses. Limitations of the study were the small number of convalescent patients and the absence of early post-infection timepoints. Clones induced by infection and clones induced by vaccination both contracted markedly at late timepoints after vaccination, which fits with T cell responses waning over time.

Libraries were prepared through the immunoSEQ multiplex PCR assay. DNA from the CD4+ T cells that had been cultured and isolated underwent TCR beta CDR3 sequencing. The study's own analysis went as follows. Non-productive TCR sequences were removed and reads were trimmed to the CDR3 region, keeping CDR3s of at least 7 amino acids. The MANAFEST web app was used to pick out antigen-specific clonotypes by comparing their expansion in peptide wells with that in reference cultures. To count as positive, a clone had to show expansion at FDR<0.05 compared with the reference and with all other wells, an odds ratio above 5, and a frequency above 0.1% in two replicate wells. A clonotype was defined as cross-reactive if the clonotype was significantly expanded both in SARS-CoV-2 spike wells and in at least one common cold coronavirus spike condition. CDR3 similarity was assessed by Levenshtein distance using the stringdist R package, and unrooted trees were constructed with ape in R 3.6.1. This is the immuneACCESS table as TCRdb keeps it, with only in-frame sequences that have V and J called. A part of the clones is gone; compared with another copy, unresolved V genes explain less than half, and the rest is unexplained. D and trimming were read from the DNA, whereas the V and J calls and clone size are those reported in that table. The sample table shows tens of thousands of clones, and around 80% are seen once. The top ten clones comprise 2% of the sample.

The sequenced sample was CD4+ T cells from PBMCs cultured with HCoV-OC43 spike peptides, obtained after COVID-19 vaccination. The cell subset or site label here, explained by the study, means: HCoV-OC43 spike overlapping peptide pool stimulation. The clonotype comes from a human donor who received a COVID-19 vaccine.

The bases are TGTGCCTGGAGTACCCAGCTCGGGACACGCTACACCTTC. Translation gives CAWSTQLGTRYTF. The sequence joins TRBV30 to TRBJ1-2, with a weak D call of TRBD1 (6 bases match). V drops 2 bases and J drops 9 bases, leaving 16 bases in between. The CDR3 starts with the cysteine, ends with the phenylalanine, and has 13 residues. The only DNA kept is the CDR3, 39 bases in frame from the first base. Taken from the germline V gene (reference sequence), the CDR1 and CDR2 loops are GTSNPN and SVGIG.